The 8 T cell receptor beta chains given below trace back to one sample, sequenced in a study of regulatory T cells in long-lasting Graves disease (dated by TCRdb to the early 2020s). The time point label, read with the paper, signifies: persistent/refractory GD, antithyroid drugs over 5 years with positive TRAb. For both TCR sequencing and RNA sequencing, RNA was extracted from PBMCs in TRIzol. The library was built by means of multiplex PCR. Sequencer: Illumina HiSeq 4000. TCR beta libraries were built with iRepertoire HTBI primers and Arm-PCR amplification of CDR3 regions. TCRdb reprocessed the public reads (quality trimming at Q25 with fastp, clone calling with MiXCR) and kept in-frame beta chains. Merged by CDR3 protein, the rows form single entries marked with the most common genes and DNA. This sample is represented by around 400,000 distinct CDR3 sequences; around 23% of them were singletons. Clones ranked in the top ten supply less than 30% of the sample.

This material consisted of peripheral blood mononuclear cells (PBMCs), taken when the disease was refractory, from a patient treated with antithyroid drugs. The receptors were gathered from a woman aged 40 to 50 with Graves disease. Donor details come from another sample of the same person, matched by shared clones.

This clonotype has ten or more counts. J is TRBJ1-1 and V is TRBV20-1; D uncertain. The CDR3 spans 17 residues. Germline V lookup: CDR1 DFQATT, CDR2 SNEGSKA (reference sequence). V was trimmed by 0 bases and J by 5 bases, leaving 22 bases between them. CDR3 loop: CSARDPMQTRTRTEAFF. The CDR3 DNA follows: TGCAGTGCTAGAGATCCCATGCAAACCAGAACCCGGACTGAAGCTTTCTTT.

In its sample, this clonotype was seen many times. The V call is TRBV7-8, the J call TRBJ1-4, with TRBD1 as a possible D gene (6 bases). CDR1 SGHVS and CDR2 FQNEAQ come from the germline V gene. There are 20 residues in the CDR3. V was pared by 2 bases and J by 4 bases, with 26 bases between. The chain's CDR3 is CASSLLYAGEAPSGNEKLFF. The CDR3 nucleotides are TGTGCCAGCAGCTTATTGTATGCAGGGGAGGCCCCGTCGGGTAATGAAAAACTGTTTTTT.

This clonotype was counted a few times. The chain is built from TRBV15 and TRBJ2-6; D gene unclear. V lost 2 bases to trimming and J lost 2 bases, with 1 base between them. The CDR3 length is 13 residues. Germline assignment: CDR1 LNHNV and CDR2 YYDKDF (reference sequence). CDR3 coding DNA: TGTGCCACCAGCAGACCTGGGGCCAACGTCCTGACTTTC. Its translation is CATSRPGANVLTF.

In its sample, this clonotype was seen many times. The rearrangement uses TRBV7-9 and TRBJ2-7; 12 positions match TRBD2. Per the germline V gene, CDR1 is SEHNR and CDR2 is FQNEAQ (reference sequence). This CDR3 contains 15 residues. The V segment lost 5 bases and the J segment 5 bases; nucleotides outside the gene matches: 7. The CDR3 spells CASSQRLAGADEQYF. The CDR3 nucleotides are TGTGCCAGCAGCCAGAGACTAGCGGGAGCGGACGAGCAGTACTTC.

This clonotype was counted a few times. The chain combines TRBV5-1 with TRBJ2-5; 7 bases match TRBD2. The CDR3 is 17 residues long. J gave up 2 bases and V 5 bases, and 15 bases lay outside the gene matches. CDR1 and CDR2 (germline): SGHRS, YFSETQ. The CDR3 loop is CASSSSGFQGGQETQYF. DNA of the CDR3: TGCGCCAGCAGTTCATCGGGCTTCCAGGGAGGGCAAGAGACCCAGTACTTC.

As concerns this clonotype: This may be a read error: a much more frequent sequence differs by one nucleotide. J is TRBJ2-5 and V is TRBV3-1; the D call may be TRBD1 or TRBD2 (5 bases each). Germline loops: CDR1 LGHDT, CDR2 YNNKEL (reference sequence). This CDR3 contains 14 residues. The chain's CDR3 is CTSSHLGVRETQYF. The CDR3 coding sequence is TGTACCAGCAGCCACCTGGGGGTGAGGGAGACCCAGTACTTC.

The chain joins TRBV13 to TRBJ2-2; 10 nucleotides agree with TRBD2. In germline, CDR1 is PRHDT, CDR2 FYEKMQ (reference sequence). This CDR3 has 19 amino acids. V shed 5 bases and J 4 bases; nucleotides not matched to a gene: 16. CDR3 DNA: TGTGCCAGCAGCCACGCTGAGCGGGAGGGCCGGTGGGCCACCGGGGAGCTGTTTTTT. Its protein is CASSHAEREGRWATGELFF.

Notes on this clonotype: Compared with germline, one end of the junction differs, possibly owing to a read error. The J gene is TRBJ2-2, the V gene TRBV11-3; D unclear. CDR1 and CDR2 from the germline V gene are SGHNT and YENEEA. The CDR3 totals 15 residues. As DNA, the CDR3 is TGTGCCAACAGCTTAGGTGGCAGAAACACCGGGGAGCTGTTTTTT. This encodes CANSLGGRNTGELFF.